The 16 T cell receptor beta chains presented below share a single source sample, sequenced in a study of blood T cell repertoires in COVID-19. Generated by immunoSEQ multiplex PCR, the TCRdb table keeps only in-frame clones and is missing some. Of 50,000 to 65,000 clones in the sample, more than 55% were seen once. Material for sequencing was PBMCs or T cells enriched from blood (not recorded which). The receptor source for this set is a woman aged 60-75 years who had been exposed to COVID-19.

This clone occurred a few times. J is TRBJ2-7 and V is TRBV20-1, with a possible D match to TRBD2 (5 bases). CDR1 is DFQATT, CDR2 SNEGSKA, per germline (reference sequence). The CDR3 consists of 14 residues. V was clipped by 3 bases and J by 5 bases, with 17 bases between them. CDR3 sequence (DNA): TGCAGTGCTAGTCGCGAGGGAGTAATCCACGAGCAGTACTTC. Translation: CSASREGVIHEQYF.

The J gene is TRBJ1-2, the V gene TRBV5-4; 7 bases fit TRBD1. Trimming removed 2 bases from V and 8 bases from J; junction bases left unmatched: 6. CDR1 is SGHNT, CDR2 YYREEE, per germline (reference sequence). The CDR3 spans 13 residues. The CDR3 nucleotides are TGTGCCAGCAGCTTCGACAGGGCTGGGGGCTACACCTTC. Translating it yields CASSFDRAGGYTF.

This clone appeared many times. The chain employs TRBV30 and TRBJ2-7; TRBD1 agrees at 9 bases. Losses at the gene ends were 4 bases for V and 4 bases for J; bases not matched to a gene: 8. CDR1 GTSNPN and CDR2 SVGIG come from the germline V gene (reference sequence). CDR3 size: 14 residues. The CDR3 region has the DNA TGTGCCTGGAAGGATACAGGGGGCCGGTACGAGCAGTACTTC. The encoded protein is CAWKDTGGRYEQYF.

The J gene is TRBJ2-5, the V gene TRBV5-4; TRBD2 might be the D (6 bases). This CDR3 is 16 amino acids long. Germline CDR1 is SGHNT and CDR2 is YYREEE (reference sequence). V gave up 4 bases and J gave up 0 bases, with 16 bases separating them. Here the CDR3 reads CASSPPGLMYQETQYF. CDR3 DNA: TGTGCCAGCAGCCCCCCGGGACTCATGTACCAAGAGACCCAGTACTTC.

CDR3 bases: TGTGCCAGCAGCGCAAGGGGGTCCTACGAGCAGTACTTC. Translated: CASSARGSYEQYF. The J gene is TRBJ2-7, the V gene TRBV7-2; TRBD1 is a possible D gene (6 bases). The germline gives CDR1 SGHTA, CDR2 FQGNSA. Trimming left V 5 bases short and J 1 base short, with 9 bases between. The CDR3 length is 13 residues.

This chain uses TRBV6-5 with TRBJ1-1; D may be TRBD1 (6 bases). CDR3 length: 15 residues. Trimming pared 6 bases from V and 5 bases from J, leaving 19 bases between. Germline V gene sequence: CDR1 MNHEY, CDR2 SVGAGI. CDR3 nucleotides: TGTGCCAGCAGCCAACCCGGGGGGGGGCGAACTGAAGCTTTCTTT. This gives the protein CASSQPGGGRTEAFF.

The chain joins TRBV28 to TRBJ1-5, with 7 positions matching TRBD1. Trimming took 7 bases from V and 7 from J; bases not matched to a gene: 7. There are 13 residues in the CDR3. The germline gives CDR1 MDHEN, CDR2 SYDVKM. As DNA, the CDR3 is TGTGCCAGCACCCTGGACAGGAGGCAGCCCCAGCATTTT. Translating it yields CASTLDRRQPQHF.

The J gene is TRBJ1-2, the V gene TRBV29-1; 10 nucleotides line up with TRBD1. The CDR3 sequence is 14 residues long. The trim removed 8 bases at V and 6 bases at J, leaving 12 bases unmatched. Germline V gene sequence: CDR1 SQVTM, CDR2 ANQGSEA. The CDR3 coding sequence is TGCAGCTACCTTAAGACAGGGGGCCTGGATGGCTACACCTTC. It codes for CSYLKTGGLDGYTF.

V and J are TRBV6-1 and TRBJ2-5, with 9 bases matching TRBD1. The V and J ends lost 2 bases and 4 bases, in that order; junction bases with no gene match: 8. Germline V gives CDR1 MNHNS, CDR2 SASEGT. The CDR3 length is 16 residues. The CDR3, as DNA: TGTGCCAGCAGTGAAAAGGGGACAGGGAGAGGAGAGACCCAGTACTTC. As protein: CASSEKGTGRGETQYF.

The CDR3 loop reads CASSVGTNSPLHF. DNA for the CDR3: TGTGCCAGCAGCGTTGGGACAAATTCACCCCTCCACTTT. This chain uses TRBV9 with TRBJ1-6; TRBD1 might be the D (6 bases). The length of the CDR3 is 13 residues. V lost 2 bases to trimming and J lost 7 bases, with 7 bases between them. CDR1 and CDR2 from the germline V gene are SGDLS and YYNGEE. Drawing the rest from reference TRBV9 and TRBJ1-6, the complete variable domain is DSGVTQTPKHLITATGQRVTLRCSPRSGDLSVYWYQQSLDQGLQFLIQYYNGEERAKGNILERFSAQQFPDLHSELNLSSLELGDSALYFCASSVGTNSPLHFGNGTRLTVT.

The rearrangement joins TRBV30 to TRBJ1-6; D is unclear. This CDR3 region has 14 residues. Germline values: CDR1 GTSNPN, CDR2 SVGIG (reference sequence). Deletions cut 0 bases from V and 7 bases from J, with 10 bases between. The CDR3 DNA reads TGTGCCTGGAGTGTAGTCAGTCGCAATTCACCCCTCCACTTT. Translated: CAWSVVSRNSPLHF.

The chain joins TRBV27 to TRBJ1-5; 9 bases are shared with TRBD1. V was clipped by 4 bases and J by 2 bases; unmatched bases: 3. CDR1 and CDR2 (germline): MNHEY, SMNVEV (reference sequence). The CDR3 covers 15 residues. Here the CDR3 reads CASSSGQGGNQPQHF. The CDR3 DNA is TGTGCCAGCAGTTCGGGACAGGGAGGCAATCAGCCCCAGCATTTT.

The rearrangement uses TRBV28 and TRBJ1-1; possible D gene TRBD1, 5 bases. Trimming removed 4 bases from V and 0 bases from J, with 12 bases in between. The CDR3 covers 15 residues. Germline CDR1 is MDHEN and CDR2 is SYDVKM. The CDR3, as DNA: TGTGCCAGCAGTTCCACCAGGGCCCTGAACACTGAAGCTTTCTTT. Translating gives CASSSTRALNTEAFF.

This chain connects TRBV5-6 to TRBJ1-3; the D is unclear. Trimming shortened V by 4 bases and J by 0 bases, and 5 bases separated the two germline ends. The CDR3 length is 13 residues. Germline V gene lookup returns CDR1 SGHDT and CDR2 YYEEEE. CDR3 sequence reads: CASSPVSGNTIYF. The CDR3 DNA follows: TGTGCCAGCAGCCCTGTCTCTGGAAACACCATATATTTT. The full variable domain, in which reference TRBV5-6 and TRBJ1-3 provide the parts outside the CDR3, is DAGVTQSPTHLIKTRGQQVTLRCSPKSGHDTVSWYQQALGQGPQFIFQYYEEEERQRGNFPDRFSGHQFPNYSSELNVNALLLGDSALYLCASSPVSGNTIYFGEGSWLTVV.

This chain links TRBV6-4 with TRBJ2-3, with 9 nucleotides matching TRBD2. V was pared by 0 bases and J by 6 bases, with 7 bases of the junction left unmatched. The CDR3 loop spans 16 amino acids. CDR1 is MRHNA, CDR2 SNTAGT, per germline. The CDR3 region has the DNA TGTGCCAGCAGTGACTCCCGAGCGGGGGGCCCCGATACGCAGTATTTT. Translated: CASSDSRAGGPDTQYF.

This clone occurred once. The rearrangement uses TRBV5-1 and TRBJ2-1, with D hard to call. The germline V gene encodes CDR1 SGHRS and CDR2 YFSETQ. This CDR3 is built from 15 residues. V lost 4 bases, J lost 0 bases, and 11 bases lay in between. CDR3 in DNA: TGCGCCAGCAGCAATCTAGGAAGCTCCTACAATGAGCAGTTCTTC. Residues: CASSNLGSSYNEQFF.